The 9 T cell receptor beta chains below were found in one sample sequenced in a study of identical twins. MiXCR, run by TCRdb on the 5' RACE reads, gives a single entry per CDR3 protein. The sample lists 650,000 to 800,000 distinct CDR3 sequences; about 9.4% were seen once. These data are also associated with another study on yellow fever vaccine responses in identical twins.

Sequenced sample: PBMCs. The receptors were gathered from a woman in her late teens or twenties in good health.

This clonotype was counted only a few times. The CDR3 region has the DNA TGCAGCGGAAGGGGGGTGGGCACCGGGGAGCTGTTTTTT. This translates into CSGRGVGTGELFF. The rearrangement joins TRBV29-1 to TRBJ2-2, with D perhaps matching TRBD1 or TRBD2 (6 bases each). In germline, CDR1 is SQVTM, CDR2 ANQGSEA. The CDR3 has 13 amino acids. V was shortened by 7 bases and J by 4 bases, with 13 bases between the two germline ends.

This CDR3 is CASSSPTSGQGSSYEQYF. Written as DNA, the CDR3 is TGTGCCAGCAGTTCCCCAACCTCCGGACAGGGGTCGTCCTACGAGCAGTACTTC. The V and J genes are TRBV28 and TRBJ2-7; 9 bases map to TRBD1. The CDR3 totals 18 residues. V lost 4 bases to trimming and J lost 1 base; unmatched junction nucleotides: 14. Germline CDR1 MDHEN, CDR2 SYDVKM. The variable domain in full, with the rest retrieved from reference TRBV28 and TRBJ2-7, is DVKVTQSSRYLVKRTGEKVFLECVQDMDHENMFWYRQDPGLGLRLIYFSYDVKMKEKGDIPEGYSVSREKKERFSLILESASTNQTSMYLCASSSPTSGQGSSYEQYFGPGTRLTVT.

This clonotype appeared a few times. The chain recombines TRBV24-1 with TRBJ2-5; TRBD1 matches at 9 bases. After removal of 4 bases from V and 3 bases from J, the junction contained 8 bases not matched to a gene. This CDR3 is built from 16 residues. Germline V gene data show CDR1 as KGHDR and CDR2 as SFDVKD. CDR3 coding DNA: TGTGCCACCAGTGAGGGGGGACAGGGACTTAAAGAGACCCAGTACTTC. As protein: CATSEGGQGLKETQYF.

J is TRBJ1-6 and V is TRBV28; D is unresolved. V was cut by 5 bases and J by 4 bases, with 3 bases left in between. CDR1 MDHEN and CDR2 SYDVKM come from the germline V gene. The CDR3 is made up of 12 amino acids. The CDR3 here is CASSEYNSPLHF. The CDR3 bases are TGTGCCAGCAGTGAATATAATTCACCCCTCCACTTT.

This clonotype was recorded many times. The CDR3 DNA sequence: TGTGCCAGCAGTATTAGCGGGGGGGCGATGGGGGAGACCCAGTACTTC. The encoded protein is CASSISGGAMGETQYF. This chain links TRBV6-1 with TRBJ2-5; 11 bases agree with TRBD2. V dropped 5 bases and J dropped 5; count of bases not matched to a gene: 10. Germline-derived CDR1 and CDR2 are MNHNS and SASEGT. This CDR3 has 16 residues.

The V call is TRBV20-1, the J call TRBJ1-2; maybe TRBD1 (5 bases). Trimming removed 0 bases at V and 8 bases at J, with 16 bases between. The germline V gene encodes CDR1 DFQATT and CDR2 SNEGSKA (reference sequence). CDR3 length: 14 residues. Here the CDR3 reads CSARDWGTAEGYTF. CDR3 sequence (DNA): TGCAGTGCTAGAGATTGGGGGACGGCGGAGGGCTACACCTTC.

The chain recombines TRBV12-3 or TRBV12-4 with TRBJ2-2; 7 bases agree with TRBD1. The CDR3 spans 17 residues. After removal of 5 bases from V and 4 bases from J, the junction contained 13 bases not matched to a gene. The CDR3 coding sequence is TGTGCCAGCAGTGAGGGACAGATCAAAGTAGGCACCGGGGAGCTGTTTTTT. As protein: CASSEGQIKVGTGELFF.

This clonotype occurred a few times. The V and J genes are TRBV20-1 and TRBJ2-5; TRBD2 agrees at 16 bases. Germline trimming cut 3 bases from V and 3 bases from J; bases unmatched to any gene: 7. The CDR3 loop spans 17 amino acids. Germline-derived CDR1 and CDR2 are DFQATT and SNEGSKA (reference sequence). The CDR3 reads CSARPPGLAGGKETQYF. CDR3 DNA: TGCAGTGCTAGGCCTCCGGGACTAGCGGGGGGGAAAGAGACCCAGTACTTC.

The V gene is TRBV4-1, the J gene TRBJ2-7, with 9 bases matching TRBD1. Germline V gene lookup returns CDR1 MGHRA and CDR2 YSYEKL. The CDR3 has 15 amino acids. Unmatched junction bases numbered 4, after V lost 1 base and J lost 3 bases. The CDR3 DNA sequence: TGCGCCAGCAGCCAAGGGACAGGGGTGGACTACGAGCAGTACTTC. It specifies CASSQGTGVDYEQYF.